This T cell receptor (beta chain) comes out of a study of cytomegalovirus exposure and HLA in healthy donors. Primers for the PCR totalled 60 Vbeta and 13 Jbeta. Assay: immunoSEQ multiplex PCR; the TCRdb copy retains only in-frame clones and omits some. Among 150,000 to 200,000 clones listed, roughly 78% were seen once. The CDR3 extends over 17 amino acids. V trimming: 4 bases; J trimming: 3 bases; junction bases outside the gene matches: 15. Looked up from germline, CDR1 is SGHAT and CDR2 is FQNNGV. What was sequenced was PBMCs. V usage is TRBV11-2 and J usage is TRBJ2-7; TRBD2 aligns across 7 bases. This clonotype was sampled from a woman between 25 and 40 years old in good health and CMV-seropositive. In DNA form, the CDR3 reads TGTGCCAGCAGCTACCCCATCGTCGCGGGAGCGAGCTACGAGCAGTACTTC. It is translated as CASSYPIVAGASYEQYF.